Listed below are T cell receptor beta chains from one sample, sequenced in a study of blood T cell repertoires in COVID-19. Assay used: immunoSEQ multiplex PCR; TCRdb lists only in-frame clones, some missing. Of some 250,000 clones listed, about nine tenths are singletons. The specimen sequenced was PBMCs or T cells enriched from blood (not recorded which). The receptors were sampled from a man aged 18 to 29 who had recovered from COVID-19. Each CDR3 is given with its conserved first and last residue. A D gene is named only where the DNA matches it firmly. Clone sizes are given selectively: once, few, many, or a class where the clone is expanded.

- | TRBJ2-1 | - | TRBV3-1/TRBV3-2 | CASSQEYSSNEQFF | TGTGCCAGCAGCCAAGAGTACTCCTCCAATGAGCAGTTCTTC
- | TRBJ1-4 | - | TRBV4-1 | CASSQGLGSHEKLFF | TGCGCCAGCAGCCAGGGTCTGGGCAGTCACGAAAAACTGTTTTTT
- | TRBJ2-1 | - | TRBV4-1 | CASSPLGHRSYNEQFF | TGCGCCAGCAGCCCCCTTGGACACCGCTCCTACAATGAGCAGTTCTTC
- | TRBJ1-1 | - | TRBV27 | CASTGTLNNTEAFF | TGTGCTAGCACCGGGACACTAAATAACACTGAAGCTTTCTTT
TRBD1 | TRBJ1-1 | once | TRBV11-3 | CASSLGQGKTFF | TGTGCCAGCAGCTTGGGACAGGGGAAAACTTTCTTT
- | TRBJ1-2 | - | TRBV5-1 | CASSKGQTANYGYTF | TGCGCCAGCAGCAAAGGACAGACCGCTAACTATGGCTACACCTTC
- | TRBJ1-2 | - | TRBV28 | CASSPTNNYGYTF | TGTGCCAGCAGTCCGACAAATAACTATGGCTACACCTTC
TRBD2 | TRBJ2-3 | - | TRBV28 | CASSLAGPSTDTQYF | TGTGCCAGCAGTCTAGCGGGCCCTAGCACAGATACGCAGTATTTT
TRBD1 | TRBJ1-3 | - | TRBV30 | CASKPGQRTGNTIYF | TGTGCGTCGAAACCGGGACAGAGAACTGGAAACACCATATATTTT
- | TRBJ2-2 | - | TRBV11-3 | CASSYGTGELFF | TGTGCCAGCAGCTACGGTACCGGGGAGCTGTTTTTT
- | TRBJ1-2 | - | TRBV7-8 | CASGQIAKTRYHTF | TGTGCCAGCGGGCAGATCGCCAAGACTAGATATCACACCTTC
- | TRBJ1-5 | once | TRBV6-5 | CASSSSMSNQPQHF | TGTGCCAGCAGTTCGTCTATGAGCAATCAGCCCCAGCATTTT
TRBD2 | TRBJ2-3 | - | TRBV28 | CASSLPGGGTDTQYF | TGTGCCAGCAGTTTACCGGGAGGAGGCACAGATACGCAGTATTTT
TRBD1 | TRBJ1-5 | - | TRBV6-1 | CASSEDRGVNQPQHF | TGTGCCAGCAGTGAGGACAGGGGCGTGAATCAGCCCCAGCATTTT
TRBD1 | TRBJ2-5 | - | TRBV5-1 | CASSLNRGETQYF | TGCGCCAGCAGCCTCAACAGGGGAGAGACCCAGTACTTC
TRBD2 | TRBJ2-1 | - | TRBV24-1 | CATAVKGTSGSGEFF | TGTGCCACCGCCGTGAAGGGGACTAGCGGGAGCGGTGAGTTCTTC
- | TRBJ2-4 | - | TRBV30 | CAWSVLGLTGENIQYF | TGTGCCTGGAGTGTACTGGGCCTGACAGGCGAAAACATTCAGTACTTC
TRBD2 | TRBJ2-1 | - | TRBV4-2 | CASSQNIAGGSFNEQFF | TGTGCCAGCAGCCAAAATATAGCGGGAGGTTCTTTCAATGAGCAGTTCTTC
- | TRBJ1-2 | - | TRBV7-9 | CASSLPELGHSGYTF | TGTGCCAGCAGCTTACCCGAACTTGGACACTCCGGCTACACCTTC
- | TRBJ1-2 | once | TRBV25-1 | CASSGSYGYTF | TGTGCCAGCAGTGGTTCTTATGGCTACACCTTC
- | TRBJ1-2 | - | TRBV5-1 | CASSLAKGAGFGYTF | TGCGCCAGCAGCTTGGCAAAAGGGGCTGGGTTTGGCTACACCTTC
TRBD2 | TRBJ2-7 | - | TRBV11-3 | CASSSTWTSGYEQYF | TGTGCCAGCAGCTCCACCTGGACTAGCGGCTACGAGCAGTACTTC
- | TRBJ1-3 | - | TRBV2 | CASSVGSGSSGNTIYF | TGTGCCAGCAGTGTGGGATCGGGGAGCTCTGGAAACACCATATATTTT
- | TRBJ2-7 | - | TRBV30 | CAWSKGLGYEQYF | TGTGCCTGGAGTAAGGGGCTGGGCTACGAGCAGTACTTC
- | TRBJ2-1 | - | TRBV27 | CASSETEYNEQFF | TGTGCCAGCAGCGAGACAGAGTACAATGAGCAGTTCTTC
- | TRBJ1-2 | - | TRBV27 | CASFHGAYGYTF | TGTGCCAGCTTTCATGGGGCCTATGGCTACACCTTC
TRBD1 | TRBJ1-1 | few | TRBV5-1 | CASSAGDRGQGALNTEAFF | TGCGCCAGCAGCGCGGGCGACAGGGGGCAAGGAGCCTTGAACACTGAAGCTTTCTTT
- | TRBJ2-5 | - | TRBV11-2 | CASSFGQGKTQYF | TGTGCCAGCAGCTTCGGGCAGGGCAAGACCCAGTACTTC
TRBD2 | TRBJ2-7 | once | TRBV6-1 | CASSEGRLANTYEQYF | TGTGCCAGCAGTGAAGGAAGACTAGCCAACACCTACGAGCAGTACTTC
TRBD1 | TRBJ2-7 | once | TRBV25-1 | CASSECRGQGCEQYF | TGTGCCAGCAGTGAGTGTCGTGGACAGGGCTGCGAGCAGTACTTC
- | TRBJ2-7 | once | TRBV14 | CASSQGASIEQYF | TGTGCCAGCAGCCAAGGCGCTAGTATCGAGCAGTACTTC
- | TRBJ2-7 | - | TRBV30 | CAWDGTSYEQYF | TGTGCCTGGGACGGGACTTCCTACGAGCAGTACTTC
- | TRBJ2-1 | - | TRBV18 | CASSPRARSEQFF | TGTGCCAGCTCACCGAGGGCACGCAGTGAGCAGTTCTTC
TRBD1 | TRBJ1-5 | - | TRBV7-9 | CASSLVGQENQPQHF | TGTGCCAGCAGCTTAGTAGGACAGGAAAATCAGCCCCAGCATTTT
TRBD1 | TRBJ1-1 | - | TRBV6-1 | CASRDRGAAEEAFF | TGTGCCAGCAGGGACAGGGGGGCCGCGGAAGAAGCTTTCTTT
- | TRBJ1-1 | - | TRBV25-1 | CASSAQLTDLNTEAFF | TGTGCCAGCAGTGCACAGCTGACAGATTTGAACACTGAAGCTTTCTTT
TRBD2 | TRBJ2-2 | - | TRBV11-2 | CASSLSGSDTGELFF | TGTGCCAGCAGCTTGAGCGGGAGCGACACCGGGGAGCTGTTTTTT
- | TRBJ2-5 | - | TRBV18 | CASSPRTPDPETQYF | TGTGCCAGCTCACCTCGGACACCGGACCCAGAGACCCAGTACTTC
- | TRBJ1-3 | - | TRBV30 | CAWAGSGNTIYF | TGTGCCTGGGCCGGCTCTGGAAACACCATATATTTT
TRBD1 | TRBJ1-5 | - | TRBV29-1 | CSVGSGTGPGQPQHF | TGCAGCGTTGGAAGTGGGACAGGCCCAGGGCAGCCCCAGCATTTT
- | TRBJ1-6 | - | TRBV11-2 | CASSLGGLNSPLHF | TGTGCCAGCAGCTTAGGAGGCCTGAATTCACCCCTCCACTTT